Sequencing of this T cell receptor (beta chain) was carried out in a study of T-cell reconstitution after alpha-beta-depleted transplantation in children. Study-wide results and limits: Expanded clones from the graft, numbering several hundred, reportedly supplied alpha-beta T cells about two months after transplant.

TCRbeta library construction was performed incorporating unique molecular identifiers. TCRdb passed the PCR reads through MiXCR, listing each CDR3 protein once. The sample records around 230,000 distinct CDR3 sequences, around a sixth being singletons. This clonotype turned up a few times. The target antigen is unknown. The source is a male patient under 10 years old who had a stem cell transplant for acute lymphoblastic leukemia, so the T cells may come from the graft donor. The material was PBMCs, mostly from graft donor cells, obtained 360 days after TCRalphabeta/CD19-depleted stem cell transplant.

CDR3 protein: CASSLGAANYGYTF. In DNA, the CDR3 is TGTGCCAGCAGTTTAGGGGCGGCGAACTATGGCTACACCTTC. The chain employs TRBV12-3 or TRBV12-4 and TRBJ1-2; D remains ambiguous. Deletions cut 1 base from V and 2 bases from J, with 8 bases between. The CDR3 totals 14 residues.